Listed here is a single TCR beta chain. The clone's antigen remains unknown. At one of its ends the junction is not consistent with the germline gene, which may arise from a read error. Sequences SNHLY (CDR1) and FYNNEI (CDR2) are obtained from the germline V gene. The CDR3, from cysteine to phenylalanine, totals 15 residues. Solely the CDR3 DNA is kept, with 45 bases framed from the first base. Stable Graves' hyperthyroidism was defined as no progression to ophthalmopathy during 18 months of follow-up. Hyperthyroidism patients were newly diagnosed, had a disease duration of under 2 months, and were aged 18 to 65 years. Patients with uncontrolled infections, other autoimmune diseases, pregnancy or lactation were excluded. Diagnoses were based on clinical symptoms, serum thyroxine and TRAb, thyroid ultrasound and orbital computed tomography. PBMCs were isolated from around 10 ml of fresh peripheral blood by Ficoll-Paque density gradient centrifugation. Total RNA was extracted using Trizol reagent, and RNA quality was assessed on an Agilent 2100 Bioanalyzer.

The TCR beta CDR3 regions were amplified from the RNA transcripts. For the first round of RT-PCR on the TCR CDR3, the HTBI primer set was used together with the Qiagen OneStep RT-PCR kit. A second multiplex PCR round built the libraries, followed by size selection and purification. Paired-end sequencing of the libraries was performed with 100 bp reads on an Illumina HiSeq2000. The published analysis was carried out like this. SOAPnuke was used to process the raw data, with reads discarded if the reads contained adapters or uncalled bases, had a mean Phred below 15, or lacked an exact constant-primer or identifier match. High-quality paired reads were merged using COPE v1.2.5, and each unique nucleotide sequence was defined as a clonotype. MiTCR v1.1 was used to align clonotypes to the IMGT TRBV, TRBD and TRBJ reference segments. The analysis was restricted to V-J combinations with a frequency above 0.0001, which together covered 98% to 99.2% of the repertoires. A TCS score was defined as the ratio between F50 (clonal expansion) and ExV (chaos), using BLOSUM62-based TCRdist between CDR3 peptides within each V-J. Welch's t-statistics and random forest reduced approximately 520 V-J features to under 15, which were used in a naive Bayes classifier (R e1071). Clones were called with MiXCR by TCRdb after fastp trimmed the public reads at Q25, and only in-frame beta chains were retained. Merged by CDR3 protein, the rows form single entries marked with the most common genes and DNA. TCRdb's processing, not the authors' own work, is the source of the V and J calls. The sample table records fewer than 550,000 distinct CDR3 sequences; less than 20% of these occur just once. The ten largest clones represent approximately 7.5% of the sample.

These data belong to a study of T cells in Graves' hyperthyroidism and ophthalmopathy (dated by TCRdb to the late 2010s). Background for the entire study: Peripheral blood was collected at initial diagnosis, before any treatment. TCR V-J signatures able to tell the groups apart were searched for in a discovery cohort of 90 to 100 patients, of whom 43 had Graves' ophthalmopathy and 57 had stable Graves' hyperthyroidism. Whether ophthalmopathy could be predicted prospectively was tested in an independent validation cohort made up of about 18 hyperthyroidism patients plus 17 patients who later progressed to ophthalmopathy. The 90 to 100 discovery patients were randomly split 7:3 into training and test sets. In addition, the study compared T-cell repertoires in thyroid tissue and in blood from six Graves' hyperthyroidism patients. Once sampling was done, hyperthyroidism patients were given methimazole at a starting dose of 30 mg daily, whereas ophthalmopathy patients were given high-dose intravenous methylprednisolone. The paper describes TCR Vbeta CDR3 sequencing of 135 peripheral blood samples, made up of roughly 40 ophthalmopathy patients, approximately 73 hyperthyroidism patients and 17 progressor patients.

Beyond this particular receptor, the publication reports: During validation, the model predicted progression to ophthalmopathy a median of about 6.3 months ahead of onset, with 60% to 71% sensitivity and about 72% specificity. A model built on a 13 V-J signature distinguished ophthalmopathy from stable hyperthyroidism, reaching around 87% sensitivity and under 84% specificity in cross-validation and 80%/75% in testing. No statistical method was used to set the sample size in advance, and investigators knew the group allocation. Most expanded thyroid clonotypes (frequency above 0.001) were also detected in blood, suggesting blood repertoires may reflect thyroid immune responses.

Sequencing was carried out using blood. The chain couples TRBV2 to TRBJ2-5; 12 middle bases align to TRBD1. This receptor was identified in a woman aged 18-29 years with Graves' hyperthyroidism. CDR3 protein: CAGRAGQGAQETQYF. Read as DNA, the sequence is TGTGCCGGCAGGGCGGGACAGGGGGCCCAAGAGACCCAGTACTTC.